This paragraph covers one T cell receptor beta chain sequence. Trimming pared 0 bases from V and 1 base from J, leaving 6 bases between. CDR3 length: 14 amino acids. Per the germline V gene, CDR1 is MNHEY and CDR2 is SMNVEV (reference sequence). This entry belongs to a study of blood T cell repertoires in COVID-19. For the study at large: From T cells, B-cell-depleted T cells, or PBMCs came the material, which was cDNA or gDNA.

Produced via immunoSEQ multiplex PCR; TCRdb's table is partial and in-frame only. The data hold about 83,000 clones, with 85% to 90% observed a single time. The origin of this receptor is an elderly woman in a cohort sampled during active or convalescent COVID-19. The chain is built from TRBV27 and TRBJ1-1; no reliable D call. The sample taken for sequencing was peripheral blood. CDR3 bases: TGTGCCAGCAGTTTATCGCAGTCGAACACTGAAGCTTTCTTT. Encoded protein: CASSLSQSNTEAFF.